Listed here are 28 T cell receptor beta chains from one sample, sequenced in a study of T cell responses to AZD1222 COVID-19 vaccine. Libraries were prepared by immunoSEQ multiplex PCR; TCRdb keeps only in-frame clonotypes and omits some of them. The data show over 150,000 clones, roughly 90% seen once. This specimen was peripheral blood, taken on day 0 of AZD1222 vaccination. Source of these receptors: an adult in good health.

This rearrangement joins TRBV6-5 to TRBJ1-5, with 10 bases lining up with TRBD1. The germline V gene encodes CDR1 MNHEY and CDR2 SVGAGI. V trimming: 8 bases; J trimming: 2 bases; junction bases outside the gene matches: 3. The CDR3 loop spans 14 amino acids. CDR3 loop: CASSGTGGNQPQHF. The DNA of the CDR3 is TGTGCCAGCTCCGGGACAGGGGGCAATCAGCCCCAGCATTTT.

This chain joins TRBV20-1 and TRBJ1-1; D not certain. Trimming removed 3 bases from V and 0 bases from J, with 11 bases in between. The CDR3 spans 14 residues. The germline V gene encodes CDR1 DFQATT and CDR2 SNEGSKA (reference sequence). CDR3 sequence reads: CSASRENMNTEAFF. The CDR3 coding sequence is TGCAGTGCTAGTAGGGAGAACATGAACACTGAAGCTTTCTTT.

J is TRBJ1-2 and V is TRBV7-9, with D tentatively TRBD1 (5 bases). The CDR3 loop spans 16 amino acids. CDR1 is SEHNR, CDR2 FQNEAQ, per germline (reference sequence). Trimming cost V 6 bases and J 3 bases, with 20 bases left between them. In nucleotides, the CDR3 is TGTGCCAGCAGTTGGGCCGGGACGCAGACCCACTATGGCTACACCTTC. It yields the protein CASSWAGTQTHYGYTF.

This sequence joins TRBV3-1 (or the pseudogene TRBV3-2) and TRBJ2-1, with TRBD2 as a possible D gene (6 bases). Per germline, CDR1 LGHDT and CDR2 YNNKEL (reference sequence). This CDR3 has 14 amino acids. Between the trimmed V and J ends, which lost 5 bases and 3 bases, there was a span of 11 bases. The CDR3 is CASSSSAGYNEQFF. The CDR3 DNA is TGTGCCAGCAGCTCATCAGCGGGCTACAATGAGCAGTTCTTC.

The chain links TRBV3-1 (or the pseudogene TRBV3-2) to TRBJ1-2; D may be TRBD1 (5 bases). The CDR3 is 17 residues long. V was shortened by 2 bases and J by 6 bases, with 22 bases between the two germline ends. Germline V gives CDR1 LGHDT, CDR2 YNNKEL (reference sequence). This CDR3 is CASSQKSWLGAGNGYTF. The CDR3 coding sequence is TGTGCCAGCAGCCAAAAGTCTTGGTTAGGGGCAGGGAATGGCTACACCTTC.

The rearrangement uses TRBV7-8 and TRBJ1-5; D is perhaps TRBD1 (5 bases). Trimming took off 1 base at V and 5 bases at J, with 18 bases between the two ends. The CDR3 runs to 17 residues. Germline-derived CDR1 and CDR2 are SGHVS and FQNEAQ. DNA of the CDR3: TGTGCCAGCAGCTTAGAACCGCAGGGTCTGTTGTATCAGCCCCAGCATTTT. It specifies CASSLEPQGLLYQPQHF.

This sequence joins TRBV24-1 and TRBJ2-5; no clear D. Germline V gives CDR1 KGHDR, CDR2 SFDVKD. This CDR3 comprises 12 residues. Trimming left V 4 bases short and J 2 bases short, with 4 bases between. The DNA for the CDR3 is TGTGCCACCAGTGACGGACAAGAGACCCAGTACTTC. Translation: CATSDGQETQYF.

The chain's CDR3 is CASSPRVIGNTIYF. For the CDR3, the DNA is TGTGCCAGCTCACCACGGGTTATTGGAAACACCATATATTTT. This chain links TRBV18 with TRBJ1-3; no definite D call. The CDR3 runs to 14 residues. The V gene's germline CDR1 is KGHSH and CDR2 LQKENI. The germline V and J ends were trimmed by 1 base and 3 bases, with 7 bases remaining between them.

This chain joins TRBV29-1 and TRBJ2-1; 7 bases are shared with TRBD2. Germline V gene lookup returns CDR1 SQVTM and CDR2 ANQGSEA. V lost 4 bases, J lost 11 bases, and 11 bases stayed unmatched. The CDR3 loop spans 13 amino acids. The CDR3 loop reads CSVVLLADSKQFF. CDR3 sequence (DNA): TGCAGCGTTGTGTTGCTAGCGGACTCGAAGCAGTTCTTC.

The chain joins TRBV27 to TRBJ1-6; possibly TRBD1 for D (5 bases). The CDR3 spans 13 residues. From germline, CDR1 is MNHEY and CDR2 SMNVEV (reference sequence). The V gene lost 5 bases and the J gene lost 10 bases, with 12 bases spanning the gap. As DNA, the CDR3 is TGTGCCAGCAGTCCGCCAGGGAAATCACCCCTCCACTTT. The encoded protein is CASSPPGKSPLHF.

The rearrangement uses TRBV5-8 and TRBJ2-4, with D perhaps TRBD1 or TRBD2 (5 bases each). The V end lost 2 bases, the J end lost 5 bases, and 11 bases lay between the germline ends. The CDR3 runs 14 residues. Germline-derived CDR1 and CDR2 are SGHTS and YDEGEE. The CDR3 region is CASSFTGPENIQYF. The CDR3 coding sequence is TGTGCCAGCAGCTTCACGGGACCAGAAAACATTCAGTACTTC.

J is TRBJ1-3 and V is TRBV7-2, with unresolved D. CDR3 length: 16 amino acids. V lost 0 bases and J 4 bases, leaving 13 bases between the germline ends. Germline CDR1 reads SGHTA; CDR2 reads FQGNSA. This chain's CDR3 is CASSLAHFAGGNTIYF. The DNA for the CDR3 is TGTGCCAGCAGCTTAGCGCACTTTGCTGGGGGAAACACCATATATTTT.

The chain has TRBV18 and TRBJ1-1; no clear D. V dropped 2 bases and J dropped 0 bases, with 13 bases sitting between them. CDR1 KGHSH and CDR2 LQKENI come from the germline V gene. CDR3 length: 16 residues. The CDR3 loop reads CASSPNSAGMNTEAFF. CDR3 sequence (DNA): TGTGCCAGCTCACCAAATTCGGCGGGAATGAACACTGAAGCTTTCTTT.

V gene TRBV18 combines with J gene TRBJ2-3; D gene uncertain. This CDR3 region has 13 residues. From germline, CDR1 is KGHSH and CDR2 LQKENI. V was cut by 3 bases and J by 5 bases, with 9 bases left in between. This chain's CDR3 is CASSPQVEDTQYF. The CDR3 DNA reads TGTGCCAGCTCACCTCAAGTGGAAGATACGCAGTATTTT.

The chain carries TRBV4-3 and TRBJ1-2; TRBD1 aligns across 9 bases. CDR3 length: 15 amino acids. V lost 4 bases and J lost 4; bases outside the gene matches: 7. Germline lookup yields CDR1 LGHNA and CDR2 YSLEER. For the CDR3, the DNA is TGCGCCAGCAGCCCCGCCCTACAGGGGGCCTATGGCTACACCTTC. It encodes CASSPALQGAYGYTF.

The chain combines TRBV30 with TRBJ1-1; perhaps TRBD1 as D (5 bases). Per the germline V gene, CDR1 is GTSNPN and CDR2 is SVGIG (reference sequence). The CDR3 spans 13 residues. V lost 3 bases and J 10 bases, leaving 18 bases between the germline ends. CDR3 nucleotide sequence: TGTGCCTGGAGCGCGGGCGGGGCCGGGGGAGCTTTCTTT. It specifies CAWSAGGAGGAFF.

The chain recombines TRBV5-4 with TRBJ1-1, with TRBD1 as a possible D gene (6 bases). This CDR3 has 15 residues. Germline loops: CDR1 SGHNT, CDR2 YYREEE (reference sequence). V lost 4 bases and J 5 bases, leaving 18 bases between the germline ends. The CDR3 DNA reads TGTGCCAGCAGCGACAGAAGAGGACAGTTTACTGAAGCTTTCTTT. This translates into CASSDRRGQFTEAFF.

The chain carries TRBV27 and TRBJ1-5; D is ambiguous. Trimming shortened V by 2 bases and J by 0 bases, and 8 bases separated the two germline ends. The CDR3 is 15 amino acids. The germline CDR1 and CDR2 sequences are MNHEY and SMNVEV (reference sequence). The CDR3: CASSLRGYSNQPQHF. The DNA for the CDR3 is TGTGCCAGCAGTTTACGAGGATATAGCAATCAGCCCCAGCATTTT.

The chain is built from TRBV6-5 and TRBJ1-1; D gene ambiguous. The CDR3 length is 13 residues. V gave up 4 bases and J gave up 6 bases, with 12 bases separating them. CDR1 MNHEY and CDR2 SVGAGI come from the germline V gene. CDR3 bases: TGTGCCAGCAGTTCCACCTTCAGTGCTGAAGCTTTCTTT. It specifies CASSSTFSAEAFF.

In this sample, this clone turned up once. This chain links TRBV4-1 with TRBJ2-3; D is possibly TRBD2 (6 bases). Germline values: CDR1 MGHRA, CDR2 YSYEKL. Trimming removed 0 bases at V and 3 bases at J, with 13 bases between. The CDR3 sequence is 16 residues long. The DNA for the CDR3 is TGCGCCAGCAGCCAAGATCATCTAGCGCCAACAGATACGCAGTATTTT. Its protein product is CASSQDHLAPTDTQYF.

This clone was seen only once. The chain couples TRBV11-2 to TRBJ1-1, with D unclear. This CDR3 has 13 amino acids. Germline V gives CDR1 SGHAT, CDR2 FQNNGV. V lost 1 base to trimming and J lost 6 bases, with 9 bases between them. The CDR3: CASSLGRVAEAFF. The CDR3 nucleotides are TGTGCCAGCAGCTTAGGGAGGGTCGCTGAAGCTTTCTTT.

The genes are TRBV2 and TRBJ2-2, with unresolved D. The CDR3 loop spans 14 amino acids. Germline V gene lookup returns CDR1 SNHLY and CDR2 FYNNEI. Trimming took 3 bases from V and 4 from J, leaving 9 bases between them. CDR3 amino acids: CASSDILTTGELFF. The CDR3 DNA is TGTGCCAGCAGTGATATACTGACCACCGGGGAGCTGTTTTTT.

This sequence joins TRBV27 and TRBJ1-1; D uncertain. The V end lost 6 bases, the J end lost 3 bases, and 11 bases lay between the germline ends. This CDR3 has 13 residues. The germline V gene encodes CDR1 MNHEY and CDR2 SMNVEV (reference sequence). The CDR3 sequence: CASSQVGDTEAFF. The CDR3 nucleotides read TGTGCCAGCAGCCAGGTCGGGGACACTGAAGCTTTCTTT.

This clone occurred a few times. The rearrangement links TRBV28 to TRBJ2-1; no clear D gene. Deletions cut 3 bases from V and 5 bases from J, with 8 bases between. The CDR3 spans 13 residues. Germline V gene lookup returns CDR1 MDHEN and CDR2 SYDVKM. In DNA, the CDR3 is TGTGCCAGCAGTTTCGCGGACCACAATGAGCAGTTCTTC. As protein: CASSFADHNEQFF.

The rearrangement joins TRBV5-1 to TRBJ2-3; D is unresolved. Germline assignment: CDR1 SGHRS and CDR2 YFSETQ. Trimming left V 4 bases short and J 3 bases short, with 9 bases between. The CDR3 covers 13 residues. CDR3 DNA sequence: TGCGCCAGCAGCGACGGAGCGACAGATACGCAGTATTTT. Translating it yields CASSDGATDTQYF.

The chain recombines TRBV28 with TRBJ1-2; D not resolved. V dropped 2 bases and J dropped 4 bases, with 5 bases sitting between them. The CDR3 covers 12 residues. The V gene's germline CDR1 is MDHEN and CDR2 SYDVKM. CDR3 region: CASSLDSYGYTF. In DNA, the CDR3 is TGTGCCAGCAGTTTAGATAGCTATGGCTACACCTTC.

This clone has a single count. The V and J genes are TRBV19 and TRBJ2-7, with 9 bases matching TRBD1. V was pared by 9 bases and J by 5 bases, with 8 bases of the junction left unmatched. The length of the CDR3 is 13 residues. Germline V gene sequence: CDR1 LNHDA, CDR2 SQIVND (reference sequence). The CDR3 nucleotides are TGTGCCAGAAAACGACAGGGGGTCGACGAGCAGTACTTC. This encodes CARKRQGVDEQYF. Using reference TRBV19 and TRBJ2-7 for the parts outside the CDR3, the full variable domain is DGGITQSPKYLFRKEGQNVTLSCEQNLNHDAMYWYRQDPGQGLRLIYYSQIVNDFQKGDIAEGYSVSREKKESFPLTVTSAQKNPTAFYLCARKRQGVDEQYFGPGTRLTVT.

CDR3 region: CATSDSRRTEAFF. CDR3 in DNA: TGTGCCACCAGTGATTCCCGCCGAACTGAAGCTTTCTTT. The chain has TRBV24-1 and TRBJ1-1; D is unresolved. Looked up from germline, CDR1 is KGHDR and CDR2 is SFDVKD. The V end lost 2 bases, the J end lost 5 bases, and 8 bases lay between the germline ends. The length of the CDR3 is 13 residues.